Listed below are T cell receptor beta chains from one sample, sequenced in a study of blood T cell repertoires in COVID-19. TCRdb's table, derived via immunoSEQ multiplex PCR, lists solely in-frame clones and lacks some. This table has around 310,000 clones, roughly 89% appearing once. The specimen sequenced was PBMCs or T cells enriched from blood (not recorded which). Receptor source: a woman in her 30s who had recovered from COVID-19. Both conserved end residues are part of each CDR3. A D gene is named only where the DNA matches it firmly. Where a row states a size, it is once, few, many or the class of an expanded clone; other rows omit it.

DNA: TGTGCCAGCAGCCAATCCGGGACGGGGGGAACTGGGGCCAACGTCCTGACTTTC
CDR3: CASSQSGTGGTGANVLTF
V: TRBV3-1/TRBV3-2
J: TRBJ2-6
size: -
D: TRBD2

DNA: TGCGCCAGCAGCCTGGCCCCTGCCTCCGGGAGTGAGCAGTACTTC
CDR3: CASSLAPASGSEQYF
V: TRBV5-1
J: TRBJ2-7
size: -
D: -

DNA: TGTGCCAGCAGTTTAGCCGGGACAGGGGGGTACGAGCAGTACTTC
CDR3: CASSLAGTGGYEQYF
V: TRBV27
J: TRBJ2-7
size: -
D: TRBD1

DNA: TGCGCCAGCAGCCAAGAGGGCAGGGGGCGAAATGAAGCTTTCTTT
CDR3: CASSQEGRGRNEAFF
V: TRBV4-3
J: TRBJ1-1
size: -
D: TRBD1

DNA: TGTGCCAGCAGTTTCGTTGACAGCGGTAAGGGGGCCCAGCATTTT
CDR3: CASSFVDSGKGAQHF
V: TRBV28
J: TRBJ1-5
size: -
D: -

DNA: TGTGCCAGCAGCTCTCAGCCGGGACTTCACACCGGGGAGCTGTTTTTT
CDR3: CASSSQPGLHTGELFF
V: TRBV7-9
J: TRBJ2-2
size: -
D: -

DNA: TGTGCCAGCAGCTTGAAACAGGGTGGGAACTATGGCTACACCTTC
CDR3: CASSLKQGGNYGYTF
V: TRBV5-4
J: TRBJ1-2
size: -
D: -

DNA: TGCAGCGCCCGGACAGGGGGAGGCTACGAGCAGTACTTC
CDR3: CSARTGGGYEQYF
V: TRBV29-1
J: TRBJ2-7
size: -
D: TRBD1

DNA: TGTGCCAGCAGCGAAGGGGGGACAGAAGGGACCCAGTACTTC
CDR3: CASSEGGTEGTQYF
V: TRBV9
J: TRBJ2-5
size: -
D: -

DNA: TGTGCCAGCAGTGAAGGGACAGGCTCCTACAATGAGCAGTTCTTC
CDR3: CASSEGTGSYNEQFF
V: TRBV25-1
J: TRBJ2-1
size: -
D: TRBD1

DNA: TGTGCCAGCAGCTCGGGAATTAGCACTGAAGCTTTCTTT
CDR3: CASSSGISTEAFF
V: TRBV6-5
J: TRBJ1-1
size: -
D: -

DNA: TGTGCCAGCAGCACCAGCCCGACAGGGATCTACTACAATGAGCAGTTCTTC
CDR3: CASSTSPTGIYYNEQFF
V: TRBV5-5
J: TRBJ2-1
size: -
D: TRBD1

DNA: TGTGCCAGTAGTACCCAGGGTGGTAAGTCCTACGAGCAGTACTTC
CDR3: CASSTQGGKSYEQYF
V: TRBV19
J: TRBJ2-7
size: -
D: -

DNA: TGCGCCAGCAGCTTGGCTCCCCTCGAGGGAACCGGGGAGCTGTTTTTT
CDR3: CASSLAPLEGTGELFF
V: TRBV5-1
J: TRBJ2-2
size: -
D: -

DNA: TGTGCCATCAGTGAGTCCCGGACTAGCGTAAACACCGGGGAGCTGTTTTTT
CDR3: CAISESRTSVNTGELFF
V: TRBV10-3
J: TRBJ2-2
size: few
D: TRBD2

DNA: TGTGCCAGCAGCCAAGAACTAGCGGGAGCGTCAGATACGCAGTATTTT
CDR3: CASSQELAGASDTQYF
V: TRBV3-1/TRBV3-2
J: TRBJ2-3
size: -
D: TRBD2

DNA: TGTGCCAGCTCACCCCCCACCGCGGTGGGCAATGAGCAGTTCTTC
CDR3: CASSPPTAVGNEQFF
V: TRBV18
J: TRBJ2-1
size: once
D: -

DNA: TGTGCCAGCAGTTTACCGACAGGGGGGAGTTTGCTGAATCAGCCCCAGCATTTT
CDR3: CASSLPTGGSLLNQPQHF
V: TRBV28
J: TRBJ1-5
size: -
D: TRBD1

DNA: TGTGCCAGTTCTAGCGGGAGAGGGGAGACCCAGTACTTC
CDR3: CASSSGRGETQYF
V: TRBV9
J: TRBJ2-5
size: once
D: TRBD2

DNA: TGCGCCAGCCGCCGGGACGGGGGAAATGAAAAACTGTTTTTT
CDR3: CASRRDGGNEKLFF
V: TRBV5-1
J: TRBJ1-4
size: -
D: -

DNA: TGCAGCGTTGAGGTTGGCGGTGATTCCTACAATGAGCAGTTCTTC
CDR3: CSVEVGGDSYNEQFF
V: TRBV29-1
J: TRBJ2-1
size: -
D: -

DNA: TGTGCCAGTAGCACGGGGGGCCAAGAGACCCAGTACTTC
CDR3: CASSTGGQETQYF
V: TRBV19
J: TRBJ2-5
size: -
D: TRBD2

DNA: TGTGCCAGCAGCTTAGGGAATTATGGGCTCAATGAGCAGTTCTTC
CDR3: CASSLGNYGLNEQFF
V: TRBV7-2
J: TRBJ2-1
size: -
D: -

DNA: TGTGCCAGCAGTTCCCGCGGGGATAGGAGCACTGAAGCTTTCTTT
CDR3: CASSSRGDRSTEAFF
V: TRBV28
J: TRBJ1-1
size: -
D: -

DNA: TGTGCCAGCAGCTACGGACTAGCGGGATTGGGCTCCTACAATGAGCAGTTCTTC
CDR3: CASSYGLAGLGSYNEQFF
V: TRBV3-1/TRBV3-2
J: TRBJ2-1
size: -
D: TRBD2

DNA: TGTGCCAGCAGTCGACAGGGCAACCAGCCCCAGCATTTT
CDR3: CASSRQGNQPQHF
V: TRBV6-2/TRBV6-3
J: TRBJ1-5
size: -
D: TRBD1